The 5 T cell receptor beta chains below all came from one sample that was sequenced in a study of blood T cell repertoires in COVID-19. This table comes from immunoSEQ multiplex PCR, and its TCRdb copy is limited to in-frame clones, with some not included. Of 90,000 or so clones detected, nearly 90% appear once; the ten largest clones hold approximately 4.3%. Specimen: peripheral blood. The source is a woman of 80 years or more with active or convalescent COVID-19.

The genes are TRBV7-7 and TRBJ2-1; 7 nucleotides match TRBD1. J was trimmed by 9 bases and V by 5 bases; bases with no gene match: 7. In germline, CDR1 is SSHAT, CDR2 FNYEAQ (reference sequence). This CDR3 region has 13 residues. CDR3 sequence reads: CASSEGTVGEQFF. The CDR3, as DNA: TGTGCCAGCAGCGAAGGGACAGTTGGTGAGCAGTTCTTC.

This clone is a singleton in its sample. This chain joins TRBV6-5 and TRBJ2-7; TRBD2 might be the D (5 bases). V dropped 5 bases and J dropped 4 bases, with 9 bases sitting between them. This CDR3 contains 12 residues. Germline assignment: CDR1 MNHEY and CDR2 SVGAGI. Here the CDR3 reads CASSHGLYEQYF. The CDR3 DNA sequence: TGTGCCAGCAGTCACGGACTTTACGAGCAGTACTTC.

This sequence joins TRBV5-1 and TRBJ2-1, with a tentative D call TRBD1 (6 bases). V lost 0 bases to trimming and J lost 5 bases, with 12 bases between them. The germline CDR1 and CDR2 sequences are SGHRS and YFSETQ. This CDR3 spans 15 amino acids. Here the CDR3 reads CASSLAGRGDNEQFF. Here the CDR3 DNA reads TGCGCCAGCAGCTTGGCGGGCAGGGGAGACAATGAGCAGTTCTTC.

The genes are TRBV3-1 (or the pseudogene TRBV3-2) and TRBJ2-3; 11 bases match TRBD2. CDR1 is LGHDT, CDR2 YNNKEL, per germline (reference sequence). The ends lost 5 bases at V and 2 bases at J; junction bases unmatched: 3. The CDR3 spans 15 residues. CDR3 DNA: TGTGCCAGCAGCAAACTAGCGGGGGACACAGATACGCAGTATTTT. The encoded protein is CASSKLAGDTDTQYF.

This clone appeared a single time. The gene calls are TRBV5-1 and TRBJ2-2, with D tentatively TRBD1 (6 bases). This CDR3 spans 14 amino acids. V lost 6 bases and J lost 0, with 9 bases in between. Germline V gene sequence: CDR1 SGHRS, CDR2 YFSETQ. DNA of the CDR3: TGCGCCAGCACTCCAGGGGCGAACACCGGGGAGCTGTTTTTT. Translated, it gives CASTPGANTGELFF.